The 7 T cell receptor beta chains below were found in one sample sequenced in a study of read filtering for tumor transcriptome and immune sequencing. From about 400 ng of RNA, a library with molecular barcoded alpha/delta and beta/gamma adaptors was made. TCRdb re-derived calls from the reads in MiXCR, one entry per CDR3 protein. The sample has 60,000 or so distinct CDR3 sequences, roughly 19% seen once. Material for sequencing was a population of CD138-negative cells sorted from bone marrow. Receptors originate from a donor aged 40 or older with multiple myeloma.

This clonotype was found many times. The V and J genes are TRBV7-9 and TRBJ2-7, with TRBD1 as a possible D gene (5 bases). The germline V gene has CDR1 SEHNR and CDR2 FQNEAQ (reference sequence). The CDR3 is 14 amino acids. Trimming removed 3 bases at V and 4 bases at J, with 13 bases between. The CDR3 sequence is CASSFIAGPYEQYF. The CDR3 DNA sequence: TGTGCCAGCAGCTTCATTGCAGGGCCGTACGAGCAGTACTTC. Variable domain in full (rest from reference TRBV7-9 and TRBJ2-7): DTGVSQNPRHKITKRGQNVTFRCDPISEHNRLYWYRQTLGQGPEFLTYFQNEAQLEKSRLLSDRFSAERPKGSFSTLEIQRTEQGDSAMYLCASSFIAGPYEQYFGPGTRLTVT.

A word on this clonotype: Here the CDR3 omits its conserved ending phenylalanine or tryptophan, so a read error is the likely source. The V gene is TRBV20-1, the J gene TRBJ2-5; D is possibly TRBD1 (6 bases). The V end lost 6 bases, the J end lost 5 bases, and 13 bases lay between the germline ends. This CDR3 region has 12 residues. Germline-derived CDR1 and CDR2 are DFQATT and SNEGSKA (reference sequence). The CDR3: CSARTDAETQYI. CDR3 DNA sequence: TGCAGTGCCCGGACAGATGCTGAGACCCAGTACATC.

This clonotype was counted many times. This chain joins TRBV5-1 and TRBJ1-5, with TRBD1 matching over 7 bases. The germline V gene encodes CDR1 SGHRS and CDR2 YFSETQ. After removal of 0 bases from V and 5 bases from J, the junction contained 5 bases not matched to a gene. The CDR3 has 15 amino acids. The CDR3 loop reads CASSLETGSHQPQHF. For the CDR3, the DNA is TGCGCCAGCAGCTTGGAGACAGGGAGCCATCAGCCCCAGCATTTT.

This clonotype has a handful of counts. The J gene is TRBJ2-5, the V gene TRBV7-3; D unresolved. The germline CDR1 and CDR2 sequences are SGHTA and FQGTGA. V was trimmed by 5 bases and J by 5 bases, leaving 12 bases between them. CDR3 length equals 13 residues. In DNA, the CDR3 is TGTGCCAGCAGCGTAGTCAGCCGGGAGACCCAGTACTTC. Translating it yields CASSVVSRETQYF. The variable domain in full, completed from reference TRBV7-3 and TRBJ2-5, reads GAGVSQTPSNKVTEKGKYVELRCDPISGHTALYWYRQSLGQGPEFLIYFQGTGAADDSGLPNDRFFAVRPEGSVSTLKIQRTERGDSAVYLCASSVVSRETQYFGPGTRLLVL.

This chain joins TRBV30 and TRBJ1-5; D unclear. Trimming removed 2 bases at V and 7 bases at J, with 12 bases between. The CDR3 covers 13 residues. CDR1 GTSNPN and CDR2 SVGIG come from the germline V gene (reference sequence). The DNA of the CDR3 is TGTGCCTGGAGTCCGGGTGCCCACCAGCCCCAGCATTTT. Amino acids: CAWSPGAHQPQHF.

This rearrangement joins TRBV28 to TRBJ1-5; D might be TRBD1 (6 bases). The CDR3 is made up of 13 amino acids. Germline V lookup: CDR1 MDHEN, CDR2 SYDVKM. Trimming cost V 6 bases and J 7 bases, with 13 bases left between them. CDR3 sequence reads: CASRSTGHQPQHF. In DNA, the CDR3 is TGTGCCAGCAGGTCAACAGGGCACCAGCCCCAGCATTTT.

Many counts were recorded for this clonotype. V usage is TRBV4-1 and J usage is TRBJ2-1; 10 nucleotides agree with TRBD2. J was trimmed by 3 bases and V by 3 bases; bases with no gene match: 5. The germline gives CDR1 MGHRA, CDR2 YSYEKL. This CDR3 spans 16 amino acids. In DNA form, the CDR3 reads TGCGCCAGCAGCCAGGGGACTAGCGTTTTCTACAATGAGCAGTTCTTC. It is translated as CASSQGTSVFYNEQFF.